This is a list of T cell receptor beta chains from one sample in a study of T cells after yellow fever vaccination. MiXCR was run by TCRdb on the 5' RACE reads, yielding one entry per CDR3 protein. The sample contains approximately 510,000 distinct CDR3 sequences, around a fifth of which appear only once. The material was PBMCs, obtained approximately 20 days after the first yellow fever vaccination. The origin of the receptors is a young man who received the YFV17D yellow fever vaccine. CDR3s include the opening cysteine and the closing phenylalanine or tryptophan. Each record gives: CDR3 protein, CDR3 DNA, clone size, J gene, D gene, V gene. A D gene is named only where the DNA matches it firmly. Only part of the rows carry a size: once, few, many, or a class if the clone is expanded.

CDR3aa: CASRPTGVDTQYF; CDR3nt: TGCGCCAGCAGGCCAACAGGGGTAGATACGCAGTATTTT; abundance: -; j_gene: TRBJ2-3; d_gene: TRBD1; v_gene: TRBV4-3
CDR3aa: CASSFGAGRPDTQYF; CDR3nt: TGTGCCAGCAGTTTCGGAGCGGGGAGGCCAGATACGCAGTATTTT; abundance: -; j_gene: TRBJ2-3; d_gene: TRBD2; v_gene: TRBV27
CDR3aa: CASSPRGHNTEAFF; CDR3nt: TGTGCCAGCAGTCCCCGAGGACACAACACTGAAGCTTTCTTT; abundance: -; j_gene: TRBJ1-1; d_gene: -; v_gene: TRBV6-1
CDR3aa: CSATSGGYNEQFF; CDR3nt: TGCAGTGCTACTAGCGGGGGGTACAATGAGCAGTTCTTC; abundance: few; j_gene: TRBJ2-1; d_gene: TRBD2; v_gene: TRBV20-1
CDR3aa: CASSQGWGPHETQYF; CDR3nt: TGCGCCAGCAGCCAAGGCTGGGGGCCCCACGAGACCCAGTACTTC; abundance: -; j_gene: TRBJ2-5; d_gene: -; v_gene: TRBV4-1
CDR3aa: CASSPAMRDADTQYF; CDR3nt: TGTGCCAGCAGCCCAGCAATGAGAGACGCAGATACGCAGTATTTT; abundance: -; j_gene: TRBJ2-3; d_gene: -; v_gene: TRBV7-9
CDR3aa: CASSPPRGAATDTQYF; CDR3nt: TGTGCCAGCAGCCCGCCTCGGGGCGCGGCGACAGATACGCAGTATTTT; abundance: -; j_gene: TRBJ2-3; d_gene: -; v_gene: TRBV7-9
CDR3aa: CASSLPSRSNEQFF; CDR3nt: TGTGCCAGTAGTCTACCCTCAAGGAGCAATGAGCAGTTCTTC; abundance: -; j_gene: TRBJ2-1; d_gene: -; v_gene: TRBV19
CDR3aa: CASRALAGGRTDTQYF; CDR3nt: TGTGCCAGCAGGGCGCTAGCGGGGGGGCGCACAGATACGCAGTATTTT; abundance: -; j_gene: TRBJ2-3; d_gene: TRBD2; v_gene: TRBV12-3/TRBV12-4
CDR3aa: CASSPRAGGPVEQFF; CDR3nt: TGTGCCAGCTCACCGCGAGCGGGGGGGCCGGTTGAGCAGTTCTTC; abundance: few; j_gene: TRBJ2-1; d_gene: TRBD2; v_gene: TRBV18
CDR3aa: CASSFSARGGEKQYF; CDR3nt: TGTGCCAGCAGTTTTTCGGCCAGGGGGGGGGAAAAGCAGTACTTC; abundance: few; j_gene: TRBJ2-7; d_gene: -; v_gene: TRBV27
CDR3aa: CASSEEDLNTEAFF; CDR3nt: TGTGCCAGCAGTGAAGAGGACCTGAACACTGAAGCTTTCTTT; abundance: few; j_gene: TRBJ1-1; d_gene: -; v_gene: TRBV6-1
CDR3aa: CSARDPEGTGEQYF; CDR3nt: TGCAGTGCTAGAGATCCGGAGGGGACGGGGGAGCAGTACTTC; abundance: -; j_gene: TRBJ2-7; d_gene: -; v_gene: TRBV20-1
CDR3aa: CASSSMGGRDIQYF; CDR3nt: TGTGCCAGCAGCTCCATGGGAGGGAGGGACATTCAGTACTTC; abundance: -; j_gene: TRBJ2-4; d_gene: TRBD2; v_gene: TRBV7-2
CDR3aa: CASSSTGVDTGELFF; CDR3nt: TGCGCCAGCAGTTCTACAGGGGTCGACACCGGGGAGCTGTTTTTT; abundance: -; j_gene: TRBJ2-2; d_gene: TRBD1; v_gene: TRBV5-1
CDR3aa: CASSGIGEGRPQHF; CDR3nt: TGCGCCAGCAGTGGGATTGGGGAGGGGCGGCCCCAGCATTTT; abundance: -; j_gene: TRBJ1-5; d_gene: -; v_gene: TRBV10-2
CDR3aa: CASRSPGQGNTGELFF; CDR3nt: TGCGCCAGCAGGTCTCCGGGACAGGGGAACACCGGGGAGCTGTTTTTT; abundance: -; j_gene: TRBJ2-2; d_gene: TRBD1; v_gene: TRBV5-1
CDR3aa: CASSLWASGGPSYNEQFF; CDR3nt: TGTGCCAGCAGTTTATGGGCTAGCGGGGGGCCCTCCTACAATGAGCAGTTCTTC; abundance: few; j_gene: TRBJ2-1; d_gene: TRBD2; v_gene: TRBV27
CDR3aa: CAISQGRTTDTQYF; CDR3nt: TGTGCCATCAGCCAAGGGAGAACCACAGATACGCAGTATTTT; abundance: few; j_gene: TRBJ2-3; d_gene: -; v_gene: TRBV10-3
CDR3aa: CASSLPGLAGEQYF; CDR3nt: TGCGCCAGCAGCCTCCCGGGACTAGCGGGGGAGCAGTACTTC; abundance: few; j_gene: TRBJ2-7; d_gene: TRBD2; v_gene: TRBV5-1
CDR3aa: CASSLEQLGGELFF; CDR3nt: TGTGCCAGCAGCTTAGAACAGTTGGGCGGGGAGCTGTTTTTT; abundance: few; j_gene: TRBJ2-2; d_gene: -; v_gene: TRBV7-8
CDR3aa: CASSLMDSYNSPLHF; CDR3nt: TGTGCCAGCAGCCTAATGGACTCCTATAATTCACCCCTCCACTTT; abundance: few; j_gene: TRBJ1-6; d_gene: -; v_gene: TRBV7-2
CDR3aa: CASSFQDSTYNEQFF; CDR3nt: TGTGCCAGCAGCTTTCAGGACAGCACCTACAATGAGCAGTTCTTC; abundance: -; j_gene: TRBJ2-1; d_gene: -; v_gene: TRBV7-8
CDR3aa: CATWDGAYEKLFF; CDR3nt: TGTGCCACCTGGGACGGGGCTTATGAAAAACTGTTTTTT; abundance: few; j_gene: TRBJ1-4; d_gene: -; v_gene: TRBV28
CDR3aa: CASVFQGLNTEAFF; CDR3nt: TGTGCCAGCGTTTTTCAGGGGCTGAACACTGAAGCTTTCTTT; abundance: -; j_gene: TRBJ1-1; d_gene: -; v_gene: TRBV6-5
CDR3aa: CASSLMGGRNTEAFF; CDR3nt: TGTGCCAGCAGCTTAATGGGGGGTAGGAACACTGAAGCTTTCTTT; abundance: -; j_gene: TRBJ1-1; d_gene: -; v_gene: TRBV7-2
CDR3aa: CASSPTEDQPQHF; CDR3nt: TGTGCCAGCAGCCCTACCGAGGATCAGCCCCAGCATTTT; abundance: -; j_gene: TRBJ1-5; d_gene: -; v_gene: TRBV9
CDR3aa: CASSYSGWGGQETQYF; CDR3nt: TGTGCCAGCAGTTACTCGGGCTGGGGGGGACAAGAGACCCAGTACTTC; abundance: -; j_gene: TRBJ2-5; d_gene: TRBD2; v_gene: TRBV6-5
CDR3aa: CASSLGASPTQYF; CDR3nt: TGTGCCAGCAGTTTAGGAGCCTCTCCGACCCAGTACTTC; abundance: -; j_gene: TRBJ2-5; d_gene: -; v_gene: TRBV12-3/TRBV12-4
CDR3aa: CASSKTGRNEKLFF; CDR3nt: TGTGCCAGCAGCAAGACTGGACGTAATGAAAAACTGTTTTTT; abundance: -; j_gene: TRBJ1-4; d_gene: -; v_gene: TRBV21-1
CDR3aa: CASSPPGQASNEQYF; CDR3nt: TGTGCCAGCAGCCCTCCGGGACAGGCGTCGAACGAGCAGTACTTC; abundance: many; j_gene: TRBJ2-7; d_gene: TRBD1; v_gene: TRBV7-9
CDR3aa: CASSLGQIMNTEAFF; CDR3nt: TGCGCCAGCAGCCTCGGACAGATTATGAACACTGAAGCTTTCTTT; abundance: many; j_gene: TRBJ1-1; d_gene: -; v_gene: TRBV5-1
CDR3aa: CASSTTSLTYEQYF; CDR3nt: TGTGCCAGCAGCACGACTAGCCTTACCTACGAGCAGTACTTC; abundance: -; j_gene: TRBJ2-7; d_gene: TRBD2; v_gene: TRBV7-9
CDR3aa: CASSFGLRGTGELFF; CDR3nt: TGTGCCAGCAGCTTCGGACTAAGGGGGACCGGGGAGCTGTTTTTT; abundance: -; j_gene: TRBJ2-2; d_gene: -; v_gene: TRBV11-2
CDR3aa: CATYKERDTDTGELFF; CDR3nt: TGTGCCACTTACAAAGAGAGGGATACAGACACCGGGGAGCTGTTTTTT; abundance: few; j_gene: TRBJ2-2; d_gene: -; v_gene: TRBV6-1
CDR3aa: CASSYGGRGRNTIYF; CDR3nt: TGTGCCAGCAGTTATGGGGGGCGCGGGAGAAACACCATATATTTT; abundance: few; j_gene: TRBJ1-3; d_gene: -; v_gene: TRBV6-5
CDR3aa: CASSLTGAFNEKLFF; CDR3nt: TGCGCCAGCAGCTTAACAGGGGCTTTTAATGAAAAACTGTTTTTT; abundance: -; j_gene: TRBJ1-4; d_gene: TRBD1; v_gene: TRBV5-1
CDR3aa: CASSEGGYSYNEQFF; CDR3nt: TGTGCCAGTAGTGAAGGGGGGTACTCCTACAATGAGCAGTTCTTC; abundance: -; j_gene: TRBJ2-1; d_gene: -; v_gene: TRBV19
CDR3aa: CAWSRQAYGYTF; CDR3nt: TGTGCCTGGAGCAGGCAGGCATATGGCTACACCTTC; abundance: many; j_gene: TRBJ1-2; d_gene: -; v_gene: TRBV30
CDR3aa: CASSQVQATTYEQYF; CDR3nt: TGCGCCAGCAGCCAAGTCCAGGCCACCACCTACGAGCAGTACTTC; abundance: few; j_gene: TRBJ2-7; d_gene: -; v_gene: TRBV4-1
CDR3aa: CASSPPGRNYGYTF; CDR3nt: TGTGCCAGCAGTCCCCCGGGGCGTAACTATGGCTACACCTTC; abundance: few; j_gene: TRBJ1-2; d_gene: -; v_gene: TRBV12-3/TRBV12-4
CDR3aa: CASSSPEDTQYF; CDR3nt: TGTGCCAGCAGCTCCCCGGAGGATACGCAGTATTTT; abundance: -; j_gene: TRBJ2-3; d_gene: -; v_gene: TRBV7-9
CDR3aa: CSVRVQGYYEQYF; CDR3nt: TGCAGCGTCAGGGTACAGGGGTACTACGAGCAGTACTTC; abundance: -; j_gene: TRBJ2-7; d_gene: TRBD1; v_gene: TRBV29-1
CDR3aa: CASSPRQGITDTQYF; CDR3nt: TGTGCCAGCAGCCCAAGACAGGGGATAACAGATACGCAGTATTTT; abundance: few; j_gene: TRBJ2-3; d_gene: TRBD1; v_gene: TRBV7-8
CDR3aa: CASSLTAHQPQHF; CDR3nt: TGTGCCAGCAGTTTAACAGCCCATCAGCCCCAGCATTTT; abundance: few; j_gene: TRBJ1-5; d_gene: -; v_gene: TRBV27
CDR3aa: CASSYAGNSPLHF; CDR3nt: TGTGCCAGCAGTTACGCCGGGAATTCACCCCTCCACTTT; abundance: few; j_gene: TRBJ1-6; d_gene: -; v_gene: TRBV6-5
CDR3aa: CASSKADRDQETQYF; CDR3nt: TGTGCCAGCAGCAAGGCGGACCGAGACCAAGAGACCCAGTACTTC; abundance: few; j_gene: TRBJ2-5; d_gene: -; v_gene: TRBV21-1
CDR3aa: CASMSGAGTDTQYF; CDR3nt: TGTGCCAGCATGTCGGGGGCTGGAACAGATACGCAGTATTTT; abundance: -; j_gene: TRBJ2-3; d_gene: -; v_gene: TRBV27
CDR3aa: CASSLNQGVSDTQYF; CDR3nt: TGCGCCAGCAGCCTAAACCAGGGGGTGTCAGATACGCAGTATTTT; abundance: -; j_gene: TRBJ2-3; d_gene: TRBD1; v_gene: TRBV4-3
CDR3aa: CSAIGQGAYSNQPQHF; CDR3nt: TGCAGTGCTATCGGACAGGGGGCTTATAGCAATCAGCCCCAGCATTTT; abundance: -; j_gene: TRBJ1-5; d_gene: TRBD1; v_gene: TRBV20-1
CDR3aa: CSGNLGYNEQFF; CDR3nt: TGCAGCGGAAACTTGGGCTACAATGAGCAGTTCTTC; abundance: -; j_gene: TRBJ2-1; d_gene: -; v_gene: TRBV29-1
CDR3aa: CASTSREANVLTF; CDR3nt: TGTGCCAGCACCAGTCGTGAGGCCAACGTCCTGACTTTC; abundance: -; j_gene: TRBJ2-6; d_gene: -; v_gene: TRBV7-9
CDR3aa: CASSLWGQFVGQAFF; CDR3nt: TGTGCCAGCAGCTTATGGGGTCAATTTGTGGGACAAGCTTTCTTT; abundance: -; j_gene: TRBJ1-1; d_gene: -; v_gene: TRBV7-2
CDR3aa: CASRVDRVSGNTIYF; CDR3nt: TGTGCCAGCAGGGTCGACAGGGTTTCTGGAAACACCATATATTTT; abundance: -; j_gene: TRBJ1-3; d_gene: TRBD1; v_gene: TRBV12-3/TRBV12-4
CDR3aa: CASSPPGGSSYEQYF; CDR3nt: TGTGCCAGCAGTCCCCCCGGGGGGAGCTCCTACGAGCAGTACTTC; abundance: -; j_gene: TRBJ2-7; d_gene: TRBD2; v_gene: TRBV12-3/TRBV12-4
CDR3aa: CASSFSGPPVEETQYF; CDR3nt: TGCGCCAGCAGCTTTTCGGGACCCCCGGTGGAAGAGACCCAGTACTTC; abundance: -; j_gene: TRBJ2-5; d_gene: -; v_gene: TRBV5-1
CDR3aa: CASSLGMGAGETQYF; CDR3nt: TGTGCCAGCAGCTTAGGCATGGGGGCGGGGGAGACCCAGTACTTC; abundance: few; j_gene: TRBJ2-5; d_gene: -; v_gene: TRBV7-2